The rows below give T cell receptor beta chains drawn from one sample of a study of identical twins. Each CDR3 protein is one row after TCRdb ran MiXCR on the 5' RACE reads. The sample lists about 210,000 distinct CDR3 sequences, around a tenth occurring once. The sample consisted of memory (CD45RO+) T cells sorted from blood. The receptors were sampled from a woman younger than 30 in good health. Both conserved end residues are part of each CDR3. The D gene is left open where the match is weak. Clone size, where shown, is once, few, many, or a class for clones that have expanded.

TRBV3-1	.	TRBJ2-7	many	CASSPGSIYEQYF	TGTGCCAGCAGCCCAGGGTCAATCTACGAGCAGTACTTC
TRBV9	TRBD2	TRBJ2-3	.	CASGVSGRTDTQYF	TGTGCCAGCGGTGTAAGCGGGAGGACAGATACGCAGTATTTT
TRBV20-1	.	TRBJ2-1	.	CSASGLNNEQFF	TGCAGTGCTAGCGGGCTTAACAATGAGCAGTTCTTC
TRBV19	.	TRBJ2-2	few	CASGQFANTGELFF	TGTGCCAGTGGACAGTTCGCGAACACCGGGGAGCTGTTTTTT
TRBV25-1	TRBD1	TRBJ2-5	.	CASIQGAETQYF	TGTGCCAGCATACAGGGGGCAGAGACCCAGTACTTC
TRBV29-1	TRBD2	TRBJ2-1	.	CSAMIVREVYNEQFF	TGCAGCGCCATGATCGTCCGGGAGGTATACAATGAGCAGTTCTTC
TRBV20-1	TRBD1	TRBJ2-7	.	CSTSPQATGPVYEQYF	TGCAGTACCTCACCCCAAGCGACAGGGCCCGTCTACGAGCAGTACTTC
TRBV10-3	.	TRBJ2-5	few	CAISPGTRGPETQYF	TGTGCCATCAGCCCCGGGACTAGGGGGCCCGAGACCCAGTACTTC
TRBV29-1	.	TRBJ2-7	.	CSGGDSATSSYEQYF	TGCAGCGGGGGGGATAGCGCTACGAGCTCCTACGAGCAGTACTTC
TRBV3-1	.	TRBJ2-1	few	CASSQGSSWGLYNEQFF	TGTGCCAGCAGCCAAGGATCCAGTTGGGGGCTATACAATGAGCAGTTCTTC
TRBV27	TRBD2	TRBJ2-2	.	CASSRRGGDTGELFF	TGTGCCAGCAGCCGGCGGGGGGGCGACACCGGGGAGCTGTTTTTT
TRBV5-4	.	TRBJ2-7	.	CASSPGRSTMKQYF	TGTGCCAGCAGCCCGGGACGAAGCACTATGAAGCAGTACTTC
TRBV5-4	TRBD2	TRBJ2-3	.	CASSLDLSGADTQYF	TGTGCCAGCAGCTTGGATCTCAGCGGGGCAGATACGCAGTATTTT
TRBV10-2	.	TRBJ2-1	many	CASRERPRANNEQFF	TGCGCCAGCAGAGAACGGCCCCGAGCGAACAATGAGCAGTTCTTC
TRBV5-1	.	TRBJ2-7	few	CASSFNTYEQYF	TGCGCCAGCAGCTTCAACACTTACGAGCAGTACTTC
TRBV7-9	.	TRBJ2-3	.	CASYHSGTDTQYF	TGTGCCAGCTACCATTCGGGCACAGATACGCAGTATTTT
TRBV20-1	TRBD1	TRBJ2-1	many	CSARGGGAINEQFF	TGCAGTGCTAGAGGAGGGGGCGCGATCAATGAGCAGTTCTTC
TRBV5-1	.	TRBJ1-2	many	CASSLGPDGVYGYTF	TGCGCCAGCAGCTTGGGGCCGGACGGAGTCTATGGCTACACCTTC
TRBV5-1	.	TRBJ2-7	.	CASSASPRGRNYEQYF	TGCGCCAGCAGCGCAAGTCCAAGGGGCAGAAATTACGAGCAGTACTTC
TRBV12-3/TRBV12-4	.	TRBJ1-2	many	CASSFSLYGYTF	TGTGCCAGCAGTTTTAGTCTATATGGCTACACCTTC
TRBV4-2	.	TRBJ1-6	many	CASSQAGAPLHF	TGTGCCAGCAGCCAAGCGGGAGCACCCCTCCACTTT
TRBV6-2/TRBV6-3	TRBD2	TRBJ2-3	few	CASSPPVSGGATDTQYF	TGTGCCAGCAGCCCGCCCGTTAGCGGGGGGGCCACAGATACGCAGTATTTT
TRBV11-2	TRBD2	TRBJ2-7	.	CASSELGSGRYEQYF	TGTGCCAGCAGCGAGCTGGGTAGCGGGAGGTACGAGCAGTACTTC
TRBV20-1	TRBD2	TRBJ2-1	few	CSAPLPAGVYNEQFF	TGCAGTGCTCCCCTCCCAGCGGGGGTGTACAATGAGCAGTTCTTC
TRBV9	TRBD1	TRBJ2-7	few	CASSVALGQSYEQYF	TGTGCCAGCAGCGTAGCCCTGGGACAGTCCTACGAGCAGTACTTC
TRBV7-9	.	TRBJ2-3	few	CANSKDGTDTQYF	TGTGCCAACTCTAAGGACGGCACAGATACGCAGTATTTT
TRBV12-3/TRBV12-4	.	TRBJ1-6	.	CASSFGQNNSPLHF	TGTGCCAGCAGTTTTGGTCAGAATAATTCACCCCTCCACTTT
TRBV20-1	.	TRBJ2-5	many	CSATNLGETQYF	TGCAGTGCTACCAACCTAGGAGAGACCCAGTACTTC
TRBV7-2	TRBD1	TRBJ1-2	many	CASSPGPGQGMAGYTF	TGTGCCAGCAGCCCCGGACCGGGACAGGGTATGGCTGGCTACACCTTC
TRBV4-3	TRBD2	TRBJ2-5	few	CASSQDRASGGQETQYF	TGCGCCAGCAGCCAAGATCGGGCTAGCGGGGGGCAAGAGACCCAGTACTTC